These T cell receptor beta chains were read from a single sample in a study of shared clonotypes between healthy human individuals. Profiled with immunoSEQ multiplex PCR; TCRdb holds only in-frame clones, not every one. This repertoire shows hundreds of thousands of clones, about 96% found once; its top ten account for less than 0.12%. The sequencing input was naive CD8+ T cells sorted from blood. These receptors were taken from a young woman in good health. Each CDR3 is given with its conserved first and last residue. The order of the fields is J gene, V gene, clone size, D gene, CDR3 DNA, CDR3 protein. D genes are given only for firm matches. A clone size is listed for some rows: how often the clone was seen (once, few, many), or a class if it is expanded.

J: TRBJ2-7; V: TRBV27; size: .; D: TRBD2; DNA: TGTGCCAGCAGTTTTAACGGGGGGTCCCTGGACGAGCAGTACTTC; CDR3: CASSFNGGSLDEQYF
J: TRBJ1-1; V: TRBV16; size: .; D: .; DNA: TGTGCCAGCAGCCCAGGGAACACTGAAGCTTTCTTT; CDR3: CASSPGNTEAFF
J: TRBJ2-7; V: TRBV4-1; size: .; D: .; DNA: TGCGCCAGCAGCCTGGACGCGACGGGGCTCTACGAGCAGTACTTC; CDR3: CASSLDATGLYEQYF
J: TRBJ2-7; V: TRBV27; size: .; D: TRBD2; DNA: TGTGCCAGCAGTCCAACCAGACTAGCGTTCTACGAGCAGTACTTC; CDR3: CASSPTRLAFYEQYF
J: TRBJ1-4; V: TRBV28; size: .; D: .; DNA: TGTGCCAGCAGGGGGCCGGGACTTAATGAAAAACTGTTTTTT; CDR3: CASRGPGLNEKLFF
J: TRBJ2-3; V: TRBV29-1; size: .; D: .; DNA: TGCAGCGTTGGGGCAGATACGCAGTATTTT; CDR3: CSVGADTQYF
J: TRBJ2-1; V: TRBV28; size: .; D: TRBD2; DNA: TGTGCCAGCAAACTTCCGGGACTAGCTTACAATGAGCAGTTCTTC; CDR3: CASKLPGLAYNEQFF
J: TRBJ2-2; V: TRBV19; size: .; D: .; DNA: TGTGCCAGTAGTATGACGGTCCCGGTGGGCACCGGGGAGCTGTTTTTT; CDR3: CASSMTVPVGTGELFF
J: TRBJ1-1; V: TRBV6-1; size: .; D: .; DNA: TGTGCCAGCATCACGACGACGGGACATCAATCTGAAGCTTTCTTT; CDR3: CASITTTGHQSEAFF
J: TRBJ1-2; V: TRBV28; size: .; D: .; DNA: TGTGCCAGCAGTTCGCACCCTCCCGGACAGACCCACTATGGCTACACCTTC; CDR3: CASSSHPPGQTHYGYTF
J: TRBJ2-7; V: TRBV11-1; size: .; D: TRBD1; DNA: TGTGCCAGCAGCCCCCTCGGAGGGACAGGGTCCTACGAGCAGTACTTC; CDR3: CASSPLGGTGSYEQYF
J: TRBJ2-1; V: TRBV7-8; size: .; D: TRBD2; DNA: TGTGCCAGCAGCTTACTTGCTAGCGGGAGAATGGATGAGCAGTTCTTC; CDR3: CASSLLASGRMDEQFF
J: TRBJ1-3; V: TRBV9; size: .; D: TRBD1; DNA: TGTGCCAGCAGCGGAGGGACAGGGGGCAGCTCTGGAAACACCATATATTTT; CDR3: CASSGGTGGSSGNTIYF
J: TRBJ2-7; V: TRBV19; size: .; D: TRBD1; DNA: TGTGCCAGTAGTATTGGGACAGGGTACCTCTCCTACGAGCAGTACTTC; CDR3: CASSIGTGYLSYEQYF
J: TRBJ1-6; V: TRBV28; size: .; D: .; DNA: TGTGCCAGCAAGGAAGAAATTAGCTCCTATAATTCACCCCTCCACTTT; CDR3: CASKEEISSYNSPLHF
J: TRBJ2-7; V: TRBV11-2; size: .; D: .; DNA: TGTGCCAGCAGCCGATCGCCGGGGACCCCAGACTACGAGCAGTACTTC; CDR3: CASSRSPGTPDYEQYF
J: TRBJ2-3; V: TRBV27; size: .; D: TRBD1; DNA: TGTGCCAGCAGTCCCTCGGGACAGGGGATCACAGATACGCAGTATTTT; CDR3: CASSPSGQGITDTQYF
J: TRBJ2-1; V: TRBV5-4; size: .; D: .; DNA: TGTGCCAGCAGCTTGGCCGAAGGGCTAGCGCCGAGCTCCTACAATGAGCAGTTCTTC; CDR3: CASSLAEGLAPSSYNEQFF
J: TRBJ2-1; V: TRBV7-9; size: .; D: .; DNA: TGTGCCAGCACCCGCTCCGGCGTTGTGGTCCAGGGGAATGAGCAGTTCTTC; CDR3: CASTRSGVVVQGNEQFF
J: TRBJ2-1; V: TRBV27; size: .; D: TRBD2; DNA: TGTGCCAGCAGTTCCCCCCAGCGGGAGGGGTACAATGAGCAGTTCTTC; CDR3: CASSSPQREGYNEQFF
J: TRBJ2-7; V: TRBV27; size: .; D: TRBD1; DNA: TGTGCCAGCAGTGCCCCGGGACAGGGAGAGTACGAGCAGTACTTC; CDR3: CASSAPGQGEYEQYF
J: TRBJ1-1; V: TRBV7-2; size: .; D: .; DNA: TGTGCCAGCAGCTTAGACGGGTTGGCCACTGAAGCTTTCTTT; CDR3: CASSLDGLATEAFF
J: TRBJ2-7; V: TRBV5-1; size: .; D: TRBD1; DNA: TGCGCCAGCAGCTTGGCAGGGACAGAAGCCTACGAGCAGTACTTC; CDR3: CASSLAGTEAYEQYF
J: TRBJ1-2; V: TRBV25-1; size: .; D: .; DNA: TGTGCCAGCAACCACAGGGATGGCTACACCTTC; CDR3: CASNHRDGYTF
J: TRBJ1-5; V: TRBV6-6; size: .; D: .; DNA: TGTGCCAGCAGTTACAATAGGAACAATCAGCCCCAGCATTTT; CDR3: CASSYNRNNQPQHF
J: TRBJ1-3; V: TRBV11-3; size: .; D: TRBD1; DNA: TGTGCCAGCAGCTTGACAGGGACTGGAAACACCATATATTTT; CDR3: CASSLTGTGNTIYF
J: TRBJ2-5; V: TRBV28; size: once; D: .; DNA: TGTGCCAGCAGTTTACGCGGGGGCGCTGCAAAGACCCAGTACTTC; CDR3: CASSLRGGAAKTQYF
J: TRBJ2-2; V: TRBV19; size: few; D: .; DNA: TGTGCCAGTAGTCCCCAGGACACCGGGGAGCTGTTTTTT; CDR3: CASSPQDTGELFF
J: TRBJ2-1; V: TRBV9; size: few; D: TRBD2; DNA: TGTGCCAGCAGATCCGGGACTAACGAGCAGTTCTTC; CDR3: CASRSGTNEQFF
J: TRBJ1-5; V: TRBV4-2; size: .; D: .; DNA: TGTGCCAGCAGCCAAGATCGACAGACATACAATCAGCCCCAGCATTTT; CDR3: CASSQDRQTYNQPQHF